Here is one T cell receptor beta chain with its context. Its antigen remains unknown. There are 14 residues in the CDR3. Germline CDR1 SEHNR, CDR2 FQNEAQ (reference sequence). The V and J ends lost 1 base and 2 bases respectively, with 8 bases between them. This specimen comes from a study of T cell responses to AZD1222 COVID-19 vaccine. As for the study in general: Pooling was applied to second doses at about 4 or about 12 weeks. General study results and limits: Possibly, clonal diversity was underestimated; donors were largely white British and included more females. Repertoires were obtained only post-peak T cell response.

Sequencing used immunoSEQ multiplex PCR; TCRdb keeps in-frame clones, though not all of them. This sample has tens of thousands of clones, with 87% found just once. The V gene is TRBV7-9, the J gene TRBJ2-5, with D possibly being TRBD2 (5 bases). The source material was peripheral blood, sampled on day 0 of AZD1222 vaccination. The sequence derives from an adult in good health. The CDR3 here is CASSLVGVQETQYF. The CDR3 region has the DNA TGTGCCAGCAGCTTAGTCGGGGTACAAGAGACCCAGTACTTC. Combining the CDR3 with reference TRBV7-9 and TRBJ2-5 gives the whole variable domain DTGVSQNPRHKITKRGQNVTFRCDPISEHNRLYWYRQTLGQGPEFLTYFQNEAQLEKSRLLSDRFSAERPKGSFSTLEIQRTEQGDSAMYLCASSLVGVQETQYFGPGTRLLVL.